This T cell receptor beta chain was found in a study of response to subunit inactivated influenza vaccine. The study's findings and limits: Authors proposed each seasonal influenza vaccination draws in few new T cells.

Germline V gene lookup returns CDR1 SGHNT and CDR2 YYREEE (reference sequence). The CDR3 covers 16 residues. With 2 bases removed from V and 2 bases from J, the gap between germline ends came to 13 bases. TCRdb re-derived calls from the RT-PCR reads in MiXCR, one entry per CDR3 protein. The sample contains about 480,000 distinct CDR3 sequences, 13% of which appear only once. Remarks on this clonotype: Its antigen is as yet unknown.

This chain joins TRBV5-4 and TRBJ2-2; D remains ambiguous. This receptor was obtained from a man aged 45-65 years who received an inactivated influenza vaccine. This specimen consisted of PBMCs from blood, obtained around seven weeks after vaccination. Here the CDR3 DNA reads TGTGCCAGCAGCTTATACACGCGAGTTAACACCGGGGAGCTGTTTTTT. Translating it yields CASSLYTRVNTGELFF.